This passage covers 10 T cell receptor beta chains from one sample sequenced in a study of shared clonotypes between healthy human individuals. Repertoires were generated with immunoSEQ multiplex PCR, while TCRdb's copy carries only in-frame clones and drops some. The table shows about 820,000 clones, with about 92% occurring only once. In the naive CD8 group, cells lacked CD45RO and were positively selected for CCR7, so terminally differentiated effector memory CD45RA+ cells were left out. The sequencing sample was made of naive CD8+ T cells sorted from blood. Receptor source: a man aged 25-45 years in good health.

V gene TRBV4-1 combines with J gene TRBJ1-1; D gene ambiguous. The CDR3 consists of 15 residues. Between the trimmed V and J ends, which lost 1 base and 0 bases, there was a span of 9 bases. Germline assignment: CDR1 MGHRA and CDR2 YSYEKL. The chain's CDR3 is CASSQGRGMNTEAFF. The CDR3 DNA follows: TGCGCCAGCAGCCAAGGACGGGGTATGAACACTGAAGCTTTCTTT.

The chain is built from TRBV19 and TRBJ2-7, with 7 bases aligning to TRBD2. V lost 9 bases to trimming and J lost 6 bases; unmatched junction nucleotides: 11. This CDR3 is 13 amino acids long. The germline V gene has CDR1 LNHDA and CDR2 SQIVND (reference sequence). The CDR3 here is CASSGIGGAEQYF. CDR3 in DNA: TGTGCCAGCAGCGGGATTGGCGGAGCCGAGCAGTACTTC.

The V call is TRBV19, the J call TRBJ2-1, with D perhaps matching TRBD1 or TRBD2 (5 bases each). The CDR3 runs 15 residues. Germline V lookup: CDR1 LNHDA, CDR2 SQIVND (reference sequence). Trimming took 7 bases from V and 5 from J, leaving 18 bases between them. CDR3 residues: CASTQWPMGDNEQFF. The CDR3 DNA reads as TGTGCCAGTACCCAATGGCCTATGGGGGACAATGAGCAGTTCTTC.

This clone was detected only once. V is TRBV7-8 and J is TRBJ2-3, with TRBD2 as a possible D gene (7 bases). Trimming took off 6 bases at V and 3 bases at J, with 16 bases between the two ends. The CDR3 has 15 amino acids. Germline V gene data show CDR1 as SGHVS and CDR2 as FQNEAQ. The CDR3 sequence: CASSSTRGQTDTQYF. The CDR3 DNA sequence: TGTGCCAGCAGTTCCACGCGGGGGCAAACAGATACGCAGTATTTT.

This clone has just one count. This chain connects TRBV7-8 to TRBJ2-7; TRBD1 aligns across 7 bases. V was pared by 5 bases and J by 2 bases, with 9 bases of the junction left unmatched. There are 15 residues in the CDR3. Germline V CDR1 and CDR2: SGHVS, FQNEAQ. This CDR3 is CASSVVRQGAYEQYF. CDR3 DNA: TGTGCCAGCAGCGTAGTTCGACAGGGCGCCTACGAGCAGTACTTC.

This rearrangement joins TRBV2 to TRBJ1-5, with a weak D call TRBD1 (5 bases). This CDR3 has 14 residues. V lost 6 bases to trimming and J lost 6 bases, with 15 bases between them. Looked up from germline, CDR1 is SNHLY and CDR2 is FYNNEI. CDR3 bases: TGTGCCAGCAGAATTTCCGGGGGAGGTCAGCCCCAGCATTTT. This gives the protein CASRISGGGQPQHF. The full variable domain, in which reference TRBV2 and TRBJ1-5 provide the parts outside the CDR3, is EPEVTQTPSHQVTQMGQEVILRCVPISNHLYFYWYRQILGQKVEFLVSFYNNEISEKSEIFDDQFSVERPDGSNFTLKIRSTKLEDSAMYFCASRISGGGQPQHFGDGTRLSIL.

The chain joins TRBV9 to TRBJ2-1, with D hard to call. Deletions cut 2 bases from V and 8 bases from J, with 11 bases between. There are 13 residues in the CDR3. Germline CDR1 SGDLS, CDR2 YYNGEE. CDR3 in DNA: TGTGCCAGCAGCGTCTCGGGCGAGGATGAGCAGTTCTTC. It encodes CASSVSGEDEQFF. Full variable domain (outside the CDR3, taken from reference TRBV9 and TRBJ2-1): DSGVTQTPKHLITATGQRVTLRCSPRSGDLSVYWYQQSLDQGLQFLIQYYNGEERAKGNILERFSAQQFPDLHSELNLSSLELGDSALYFCASSVSGEDEQFFGPGTRLTVL.

The chain has TRBV28 and TRBJ1-5, with D maybe TRBD1 (5 bases). This CDR3 spans 14 amino acids. Germline loops: CDR1 MDHEN, CDR2 SYDVKM. The V and J ends lost 4 bases and 2 bases respectively, with 9 bases between them. This chain's CDR3 is CASSSWGGNQPQHF. Here the CDR3 DNA reads TGTGCCAGCAGTTCCTGGGGGGGCAATCAGCCCCAGCATTTT.

This sequence joins TRBV9 and TRBJ2-1, with D unclear. Germline V CDR1 and CDR2: SGDLS, YYNGEE. The CDR3 has 15 amino acids. The ends were cut back, 0 bases at V and 4 bases at J, with 11 bases in the middle. CDR3: CASSVAELSYNEQFF. CDR3 DNA: TGTGCCAGCAGCGTAGCGGAGTTAAGTTACAATGAGCAGTTCTTC.

This clone was counted a single time. At one end, the junction sequence differs from germline, possibly due to a read error. The rearrangement joins TRBV4-1 to TRBJ2-2; D is uncertain. The CDR3 totals 15 residues. Germline-derived CDR1 and CDR2 are MGHRA and YSYEKL. The CDR3 loop is CASSQELVNAGELFF. The CDR3 nucleotides are TGCGCCAGCAGCCAAGAACTGGTGAACGCCGGGGAGCTGTTTTTT.